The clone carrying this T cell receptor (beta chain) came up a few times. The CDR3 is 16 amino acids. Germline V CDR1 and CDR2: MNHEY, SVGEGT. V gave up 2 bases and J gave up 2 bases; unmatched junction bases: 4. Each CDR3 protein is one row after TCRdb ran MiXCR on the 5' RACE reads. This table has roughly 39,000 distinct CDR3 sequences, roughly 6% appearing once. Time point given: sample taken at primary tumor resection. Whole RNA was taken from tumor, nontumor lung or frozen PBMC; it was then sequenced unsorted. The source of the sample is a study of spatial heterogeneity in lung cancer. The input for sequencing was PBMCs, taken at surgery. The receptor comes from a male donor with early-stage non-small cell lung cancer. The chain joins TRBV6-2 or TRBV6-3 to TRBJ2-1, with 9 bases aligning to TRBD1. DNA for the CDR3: TGTGCCAGCAGTTACCCCCGGGACAGGGCCTACAATGAGCAGTTCTTC. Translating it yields CASSYPRDRAYNEQFF.